This T cell receptor (beta chain) was retrieved from a study of OX40 agonist ivuxolimab in advanced cancers. With respect to the entire study: Ivuxolimab was an agonistic, fully human IgG2 monoclonal antibody directed against OX40 (CD134), a costimulatory receptor. Intravenous ivuxolimab was administered to patients every 2 weeks at six dose levels: 0.01, 0.1, 0.3, 1.5, 3 and 10 mg/kg. Of the 50 to 55 patients in dose escalation, 19 had hepatocellular carcinoma, roughly 15 had melanoma, 9 had renal cell carcinoma and 9 had head and neck cancer. A male proportion of roughly 85% and a mean age of approximately 55 years, ranging from roughly 23 to 90, were recorded for the dose-escalation cohort. Patients were allowed to have had prior anti-PD-1, anti-PD-L1 or anti-CTLA-4 therapy, and 40% of the dose-escalation patients had previously received checkpoint inhibitors. Partial responses occurred in three dose-escalation patients, of whom one had hepatocellular carcinoma and two had cutaneous melanoma. Peripheral TCRbeta sequencing aimed to test whether ivuxolimab altered TCR sequence diversity and caused clonal T-cell expansion. The paper covers the monotherapy dose-escalation part of the phase I ivuxolimab trial, which included N ≈ 57 patients. What the study reported, not specific to this receptor: Antigen specificity was not determined for the clonally expanded peripheral T cells. Low levels of normalized T-cell clonal expansion were also seen in some nonresponding patients. After ivuxolimab, more expanded clones were found on average in CD8+ T cells than in CD4+ T cells. In partial responders in the 0.1-3.0 mg/kg groups, normalized peripheral clonal expansion was found to be among the lowest, especially among CD8+ T cells. At doses from 0.1 to 3.0 mg/kg, clonal expansion was seen in both CD4+ and CD8+ blood T cells between baseline and week 6.

Of note for this clone: Its cognate antigen has yet to be identified. Sequence at one end of the junction differs from germline and may be a read error.

Taken from cysteine to phenylalanine, the CDR3 has 16 residues. Only the CDR3 DNA is retained, 48 bases long and in frame from the first base. Looking up the germline V gene yields CDR1 MNHNS and CDR2 SASEGT. Patients with a history of autoimmune disease or receiving systemic immunosuppression were excluded from the trial. Peripheral blood for TCR sequencing was collected from all dose cohorts at baseline, on cycle 4 day 1, and on cycle 7 day 1. Samples came from an open-label, multicenter, first-in-human phase I dose-escalation trial of ivuxolimab. The trial enrolled adults with locally advanced or metastatic head and neck squamous cell, hepatocellular, melanoma or renal cell carcinoma. Before TCR sequencing, CD4+ T cells and CD8+ T cells from peripheral blood were sorted into separate populations. Genomic DNA was isolated from the sorted cells so that the TCRbeta CDR3 region could be sequenced. TCRbeta CDR3 regions were sequenced using the immunoSEQ Assay. TCRdb obtained this table from immuneACCESS and retained in-frame rearrangements with V and J assigned. These tables miss some clones; where compared with another copy, unresolved V genes account for less than half of the shortfall, and the remainder is unexplained. For this sample the table gives tens of thousands of clones, of which around three quarters were detected only once. The ten largest account for around 25% of the sample.

This receptor chain uses TRBV6-1 and TRBJ1-1; TRBD1 aligns with 11 central bases. Source: CD4+ or CD8+ T cells sorted from blood, taken in a trial of the OX40 agonist ivuxolimab. The sequence was collected from an adult with an advanced solid tumor such as melanoma, head and neck, liver or kidney cancer. CDR3 protein: CASSEDTGQGVAKAFF. Read as DNA, the sequence is TGTGCCAGCAGCGAAGACACGGGACAGGGGGTCGCGAAAGCTTTCTTT.